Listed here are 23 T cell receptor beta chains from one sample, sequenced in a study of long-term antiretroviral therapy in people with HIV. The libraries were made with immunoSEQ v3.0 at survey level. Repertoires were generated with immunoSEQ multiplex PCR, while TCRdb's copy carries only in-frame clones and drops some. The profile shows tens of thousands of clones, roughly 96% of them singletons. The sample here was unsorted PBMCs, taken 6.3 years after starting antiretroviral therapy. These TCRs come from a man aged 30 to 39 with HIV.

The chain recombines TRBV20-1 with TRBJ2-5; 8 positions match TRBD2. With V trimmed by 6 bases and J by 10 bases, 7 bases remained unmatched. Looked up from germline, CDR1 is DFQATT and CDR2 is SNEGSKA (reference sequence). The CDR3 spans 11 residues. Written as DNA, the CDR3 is TGCAGTGCAGAGGGCCGGGGGGGCCAGTACTTC. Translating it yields CSAEGRGGQYF.

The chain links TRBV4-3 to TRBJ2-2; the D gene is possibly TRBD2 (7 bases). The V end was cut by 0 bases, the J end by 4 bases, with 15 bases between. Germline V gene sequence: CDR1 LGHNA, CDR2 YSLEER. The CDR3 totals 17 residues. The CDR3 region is CASSQDRGGAGTGELFF. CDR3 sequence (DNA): TGCGCCAGCAGCCAAGATAGGGGGGGCGCTGGCACCGGGGAGCTGTTTTTT.

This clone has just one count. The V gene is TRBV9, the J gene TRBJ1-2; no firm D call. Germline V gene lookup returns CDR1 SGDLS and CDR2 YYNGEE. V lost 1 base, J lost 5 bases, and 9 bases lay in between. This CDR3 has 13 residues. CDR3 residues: CASSVNSGYGYTF. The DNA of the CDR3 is TGTGCCAGCAGCGTAAACAGCGGGTATGGCTACACCTTC.

The CDR3 DNA follows: TGTGCCAGCAGTTACGGGGCAGTCACCGGGGAGCTGTTTTTT. Amino acid sequence: CASSYGAVTGELFF. V and J are TRBV6-5 and TRBJ2-2, with D maybe TRBD1 (5 bases). Germline loops: CDR1 MNHEY, CDR2 SVGAGI. V was trimmed by 2 bases and J by 4 bases, leaving 8 bases between them. CDR3 length equals 14 residues.

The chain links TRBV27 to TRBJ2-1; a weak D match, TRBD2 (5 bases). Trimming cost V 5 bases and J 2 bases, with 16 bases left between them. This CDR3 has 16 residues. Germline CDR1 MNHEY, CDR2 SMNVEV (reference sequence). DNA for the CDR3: TGTGCCAGCAGTCTAGTTGGGCGGGCCCCCTACAATGAGCAGTTCTTC. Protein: CASSLVGRAPYNEQFF.

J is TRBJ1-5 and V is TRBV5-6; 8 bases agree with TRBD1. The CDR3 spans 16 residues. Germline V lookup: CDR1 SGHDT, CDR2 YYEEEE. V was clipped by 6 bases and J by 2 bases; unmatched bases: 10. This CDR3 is CASTKTGVRGNQPQHF. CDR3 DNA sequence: TGTGCCAGCACCAAGACAGGGGTTCGGGGCAATCAGCCCCAGCATTTT.

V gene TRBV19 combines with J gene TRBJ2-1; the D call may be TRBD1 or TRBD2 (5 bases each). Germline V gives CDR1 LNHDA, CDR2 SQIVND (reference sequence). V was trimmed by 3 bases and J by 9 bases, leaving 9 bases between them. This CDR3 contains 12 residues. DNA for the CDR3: TGTGCCAGTAGTATTGGGGGAAGTGAGCAGTTCTTC. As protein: CASSIGGSEQFF.

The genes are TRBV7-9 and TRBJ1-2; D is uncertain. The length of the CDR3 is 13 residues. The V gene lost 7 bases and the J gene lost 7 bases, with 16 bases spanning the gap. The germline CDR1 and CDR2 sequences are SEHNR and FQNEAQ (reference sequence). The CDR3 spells CASTQTPPRGYTF. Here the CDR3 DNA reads TGTGCCAGCACCCAGACCCCACCGCGTGGCTACACCTTC.

The CDR3 reads CASKAGDHADTQYF. DNA for the CDR3: TGTGCCAGCAAAGCGGGAGATCACGCAGATACGCAGTATTTT. This rearrangement joins TRBV9 to TRBJ2-3; 8 bases fit TRBD2. Germline V gene lookup returns CDR1 SGDLS and CDR2 YYNGEE. V gave up 6 bases and J gave up 4 bases; unmatched junction bases: 7. The CDR3 is 14 amino acids.

CDR3 loop: CASSLVKGGETQYF. The CDR3 coding sequence is TGTGCCAGCAGCTTAGTTAAAGGCGGAGAGACCCAGTACTTC. V and J are TRBV7-9 and TRBJ2-5, with D unresolved. The CDR3 sequence is 14 residues long. Trimming took off 1 base at V and 4 bases at J, with 10 bases between the two ends. Germline CDR1 is SEHNR and CDR2 is FQNEAQ (reference sequence).

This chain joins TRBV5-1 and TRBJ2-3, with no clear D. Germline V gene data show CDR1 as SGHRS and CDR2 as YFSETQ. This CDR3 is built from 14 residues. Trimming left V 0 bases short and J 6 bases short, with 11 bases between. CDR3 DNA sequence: TGCGCCAGCAGCTTGGCCGGTAGTAGGGATACGCAGTATTTT. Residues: CASSLAGSRDTQYF.

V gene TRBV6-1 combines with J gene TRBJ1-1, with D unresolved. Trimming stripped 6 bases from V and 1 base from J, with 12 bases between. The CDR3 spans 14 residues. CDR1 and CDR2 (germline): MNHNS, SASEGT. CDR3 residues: CASRSTGRNTEAFF. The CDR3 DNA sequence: TGTGCCAGCAGGTCGACCGGGAGGAACACTGAAGCTTTCTTT.

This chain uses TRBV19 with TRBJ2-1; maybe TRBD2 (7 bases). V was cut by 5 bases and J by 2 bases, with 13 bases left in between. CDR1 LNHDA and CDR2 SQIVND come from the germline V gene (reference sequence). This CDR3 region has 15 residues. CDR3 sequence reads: CASSSGGPTYNEQFF. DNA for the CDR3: TGTGCCAGTAGTTCGGGGGGCCCAACCTACAATGAGCAGTTCTTC.

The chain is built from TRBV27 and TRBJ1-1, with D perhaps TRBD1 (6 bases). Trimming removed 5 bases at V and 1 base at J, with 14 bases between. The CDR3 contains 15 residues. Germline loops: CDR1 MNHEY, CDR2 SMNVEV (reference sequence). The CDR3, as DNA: TGTGCCAGCAGTCCCCTGACGACAGGGAACACTGAAGCTTTCTTT. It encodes CASSPLTTGNTEAFF.

CDR3 nucleotides: TGTGCCAGCAGCCCAAGCGGGAGGACCGGGGAGCTGTTTTTT. Translating it yields CASSPSGRTGELFF. This chain joins TRBV7-3 and TRBJ2-2, with 9 bases aligning to TRBD2. There are 14 residues in the CDR3. The germline CDR1 and CDR2 sequences are SGHTA and FQGTGA. V gave up 5 bases and J gave up 5 bases; unmatched junction bases: 3.

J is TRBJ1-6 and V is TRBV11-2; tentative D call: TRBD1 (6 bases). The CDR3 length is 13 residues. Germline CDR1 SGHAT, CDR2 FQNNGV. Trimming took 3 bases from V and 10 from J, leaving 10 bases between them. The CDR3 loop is CASSLEQGSPLHF. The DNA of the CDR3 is TGTGCCAGCAGCTTGGAACAGGGCTCACCCCTCCACTTT.

The CDR3 DNA is TGTGCCAGCAGCTTAGGGCCTCTTTCCTACGAGCAGTACTTC. Its translation is CASSLGPLSYEQYF. The chain recombines TRBV7-3 with TRBJ2-7; no reliable D call. The CDR3 contains 14 residues. The germline V and J ends were trimmed by 2 bases and 1 base, with 9 bases remaining between them. Germline values: CDR1 SGHTA, CDR2 FQGTGA.

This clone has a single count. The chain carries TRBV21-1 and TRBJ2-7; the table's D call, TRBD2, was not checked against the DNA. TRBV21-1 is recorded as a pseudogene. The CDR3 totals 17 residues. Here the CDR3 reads CASSKERLAGGSYEQYF. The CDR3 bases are TGTGCCAGCAGCAAAGAGCGCCTAGCGGGAGGGAGCTACGAGCAGTACTTC.

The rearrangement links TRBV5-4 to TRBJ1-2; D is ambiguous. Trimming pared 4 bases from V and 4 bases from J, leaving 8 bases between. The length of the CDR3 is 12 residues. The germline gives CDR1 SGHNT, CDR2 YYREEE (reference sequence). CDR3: CASSEWGYGYTF. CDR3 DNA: TGTGCCAGCAGCGAATGGGGCTATGGCTACACCTTC.

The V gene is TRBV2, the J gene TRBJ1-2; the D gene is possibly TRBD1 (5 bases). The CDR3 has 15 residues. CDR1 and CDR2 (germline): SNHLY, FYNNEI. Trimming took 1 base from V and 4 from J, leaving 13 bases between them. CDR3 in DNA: TGTGCCAGCAGTGAAGGGGGCGGGGGGACCTATGGCTACACCTTC. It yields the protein CASSEGGGGTYGYTF.

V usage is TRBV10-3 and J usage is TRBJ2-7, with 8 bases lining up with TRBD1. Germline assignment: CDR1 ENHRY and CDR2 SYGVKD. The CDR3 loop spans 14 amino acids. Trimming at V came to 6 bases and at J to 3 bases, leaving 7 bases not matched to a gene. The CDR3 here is CAIRGDRGDYEQYF. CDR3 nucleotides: TGTGCCATCAGGGGTGACAGGGGTGACTACGAGCAGTACTTC.

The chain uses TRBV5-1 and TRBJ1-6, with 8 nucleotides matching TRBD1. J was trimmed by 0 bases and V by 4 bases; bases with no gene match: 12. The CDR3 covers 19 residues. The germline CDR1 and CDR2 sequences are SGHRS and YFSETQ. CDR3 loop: CASSLKPKTGGSYNSPLHF. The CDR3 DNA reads TGCGCCAGCAGCCTGAAGCCTAAAACAGGGGGCTCCTATAATTCACCCCTCCACTTT.

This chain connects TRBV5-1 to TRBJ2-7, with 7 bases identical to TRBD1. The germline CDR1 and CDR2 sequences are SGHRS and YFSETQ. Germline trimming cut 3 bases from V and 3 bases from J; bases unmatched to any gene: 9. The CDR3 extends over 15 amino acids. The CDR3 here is CASSWFRDRDYEQYF. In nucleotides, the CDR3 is TGCGCCAGCAGCTGGTTCCGGGACAGAGACTACGAGCAGTACTTC. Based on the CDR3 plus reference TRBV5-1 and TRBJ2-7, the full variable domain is KAGVTQTPRYLIKTRGQQVTLSCSPISGHRSVSWYQQTPGQGLQFLFEYFSETQRNKGNFPGRFSGRQFSNSRSEMNVSTLELGDSALYLCASSWFRDRDYEQYFGPGTRLTVT.